Listed below are T cell receptor beta chains from one sample, sequenced in a study of CD8 T cells in Susac syndrome. TCRdb reprocessed the immunoSEQ multiplex PCR reads via MiXCR and lists one record per CDR3 protein. The sample comprises some 180,000 distinct CDR3 sequences, just under 95% of which are singletons, and 0.085% to 0.12% rests with the top ten. Source material: CD4+ T cells from PBMCs. The receptor source for this set is a human donor in good health. CDR3s include the opening cysteine and the closing phenylalanine or tryptophan. A D gene is named only where the DNA matches it firmly. Size tells how often a clone was seen (once, few, many) or the class of an expanded clone, and some rows leave it out.

J gene: TRBJ1-4
V gene: TRBV15
D gene: .
clone size: .
CDR3 DNA: TGTGCCACCACTGAGACAGACGGGGAAAAACTGTTTTTT
CDR3 protein: CATTETDGEKLFF

J gene: TRBJ2-1
V gene: TRBV12-3/TRBV12-4
D gene: TRBD1
clone size: .
CDR3 DNA: TGTGCCAGCAGTACCCCAGTTAGACAGGGAAGGCAGTTCTTC
CDR3 protein: CASSTPVRQGRQFF

J gene: TRBJ2-1
V gene: TRBV20-1
D gene: TRBD2
clone size: .
CDR3 DNA: TGCAGTGCACCCGGGACTAGCGTTGTCAATGAGCAGTTCTTC
CDR3 protein: CSAPGTSVVNEQFF

J gene: TRBJ2-1
V gene: TRBV29-1
D gene: TRBD2
clone size: .
CDR3 DNA: TGCAGCGGGATCGGGACTAGCGGGATCCATGAGCAGTTCTTC
CDR3 protein: CSGIGTSGIHEQFF

J gene: TRBJ1-5
V gene: TRBV27
D gene: .
clone size: .
CDR3 DNA: TGTGCCAGCAGTTCACTGGGAGGGGCTGGCAATCAGCCCCAGCATTTT
CDR3 protein: CASSSLGGAGNQPQHF

J gene: TRBJ2-1
V gene: TRBV2
D gene: .
clone size: .
CDR3 DNA: TGTGCCAGCAGTGAATTTCCGTCGGCCGAGCAGTTCTTC
CDR3 protein: CASSEFPSAEQFF

J gene: TRBJ2-3
V gene: TRBV4-3
D gene: TRBD1
clone size: .
CDR3 DNA: TGCGCCAGCAGCCAAGACAGGACAGGGGCATTGGATACGCAGTATTTT
CDR3 protein: CASSQDRTGALDTQYF

J gene: TRBJ2-1
V gene: TRBV20-1
D gene: .
clone size: .
CDR3 DNA: TGCAGTGCTAGAGAAAACAATGAGCAGTTCTTC
CDR3 protein: CSARENNEQFF

J gene: TRBJ2-2
V gene: TRBV28
D gene: TRBD1
clone size: once
CDR3 DNA: TGTGCCAGCAGTGGACAGGGGGGCTGGACCGGGGAGCTGTTTTTT
CDR3 protein: CASSGQGGWTGELFF

J gene: TRBJ1-1
V gene: TRBV12-3/TRBV12-4
D gene: TRBD1
clone size: .
CDR3 DNA: TGTGCCAGCAGACCGACAGGGTCGGGGAACACTGAAGCTTTCTTT
CDR3 protein: CASRPTGSGNTEAFF

J gene: TRBJ2-7
V gene: TRBV7-2
D gene: TRBD2
clone size: .
CDR3 DNA: TGTGCCAGCAGCGGCCGGGACTACTACGAGCAGTACTTC
CDR3 protein: CASSGRDYYEQYF

J gene: TRBJ1-2
V gene: TRBV29-1
D gene: .
clone size: .
CDR3 DNA: TGCAGCGTACGCAGGGAAGCAGCTAACTATGGCTACACCTTC
CDR3 protein: CSVRREAANYGYTF

J gene: TRBJ2-3
V gene: TRBV9
D gene: .
clone size: .
CDR3 DNA: TGTGCCAGCAGCGTATGGAGACAGGGAGGAACAGATACGCAGTATTTT
CDR3 protein: CASSVWRQGGTDTQYF

J gene: TRBJ2-3
V gene: TRBV28
D gene: .
clone size: once
CDR3 DNA: TGTGCCAGCAGTCCCGGGGACACCTTCACAGATACGCAGTATTTT
CDR3 protein: CASSPGDTFTDTQYF

J gene: TRBJ1-5
V gene: TRBV7-2
D gene: .
clone size: .
CDR3 DNA: TGTGCCAGCAGCTTAGCCGCAGGGTCAAGGCAGCCCCAGCATTTT
CDR3 protein: CASSLAAGSRQPQHF

J gene: TRBJ2-7
V gene: TRBV9
D gene: .
clone size: once
CDR3 DNA: TGTGCCAGCAGCGTAGAGGGCGGTCGCTCCTACGAGCAGTACTTC
CDR3 protein: CASSVEGGRSYEQYF

J gene: TRBJ2-6
V gene: TRBV29-1
D gene: TRBD2
clone size: .
CDR3 DNA: TGCAGCGTCGAGACTAGCGGGACGTCTGGGGCCAACGTCCTGACTTTC
CDR3 protein: CSVETSGTSGANVLTF

J gene: TRBJ1-2
V gene: TRBV29-1
D gene: .
clone size: .
CDR3 DNA: TGCAGCGTTGGCAGGGGAATGGACTATGGCTACACCTTC
CDR3 protein: CSVGRGMDYGYTF

J gene: TRBJ2-1
V gene: TRBV27
D gene: TRBD2
clone size: .
CDR3 DNA: TGTGCCAGCAGTGGGGGGGGGATCAATGAGCAGTTCTTC
CDR3 protein: CASSGGGINEQFF

J gene: TRBJ2-1
V gene: TRBV20-1
D gene: TRBD2
clone size: .
CDR3 DNA: TGCAGTGCTAGAGTACTAGCGGGAGTATACAATGAGCAGTTCTTC
CDR3 protein: CSARVLAGVYNEQFF

J gene: TRBJ2-1
V gene: TRBV20-1
D gene: .
clone size: .
CDR3 DNA: TGCAGTGCTAGGAGATTGTCGGCCCGCTCCTACAATGAGCAGTTCTTC
CDR3 protein: CSARRLSARSYNEQFF

J gene: TRBJ2-3
V gene: TRBV6-1
D gene: TRBD2
clone size: few
CDR3 DNA: TGTGCCAGCAGTCTCGGGACTACTACAGATACGCAGTATTTT
CDR3 protein: CASSLGTTTDTQYF

J gene: TRBJ1-5
V gene: TRBV28
D gene: TRBD1
clone size: .
CDR3 DNA: TGTGCCAGCAGTTCAGGACAGGGAAGGCGCGATCAGCCCCAGCATTTT
CDR3 protein: CASSSGQGRRDQPQHF

J gene: TRBJ2-1
V gene: TRBV5-1
D gene: TRBD1
clone size: once
CDR3 DNA: TGCGCCAGCAGCCGGACAGGGGACAATGAGCAGTTCTTC
CDR3 protein: CASSRTGDNEQFF

J gene: TRBJ1-1
V gene: TRBV19
D gene: .
clone size: .
CDR3 DNA: TGTGCCAGTAGTAACCGGGATACTGAAGCTTTCTTT
CDR3 protein: CASSNRDTEAFF

J gene: TRBJ2-6
V gene: TRBV27
D gene: .
clone size: once
CDR3 DNA: TGTGCCAGCAGTTCCGGACAGTTCAGCTCTGGGGCCAACGTCCTGACTTTC
CDR3 protein: CASSSGQFSSGANVLTF

J gene: TRBJ2-6
V gene: TRBV7-9
D gene: .
clone size: .
CDR3 DNA: TGTGCCAGCAGCCCAGGGCTCTCTGGGGCCAACGTCCTGACTTTC
CDR3 protein: CASSPGLSGANVLTF

J gene: TRBJ1-2
V gene: TRBV27
D gene: .
clone size: .
CDR3 DNA: TGTGCCAGCAGTCCCAGGGACACCGGGGGCTACACCTTC
CDR3 protein: CASSPRDTGGYTF

J gene: TRBJ2-1
V gene: TRBV20-1
D gene: .
clone size: .
CDR3 DNA: TGCAGTGCTCGTCTCGGGGCCGAGGGGTTCTTC
CDR3 protein: CSARLGAEGFF

J gene: TRBJ2-3
V gene: TRBV28
D gene: .
clone size: .
CDR3 DNA: TGTGCCAGCAGTCCTACTGGGACGCCGACGCAGTATTTT
CDR3 protein: CASSPTGTPTQYF

J gene: TRBJ1-2
V gene: TRBV15
D gene: .
clone size: .
CDR3 DNA: TGTGCCACCAGCCCAAGAGGGGCGACCTATGGCTACACCTTC
CDR3 protein: CATSPRGATYGYTF

J gene: TRBJ1-1
V gene: TRBV30
D gene: .
clone size: .
CDR3 DNA: TGTGCCTGGAGTGTCGACAGAAGGAACACTGAAGCTTTCTTT
CDR3 protein: CAWSVDRRNTEAFF

J gene: TRBJ2-3
V gene: TRBV29-1
D gene: .
clone size: .
CDR3 DNA: TGCAGCGTTGGAAGATTGACAGATACGCAGTATTTT
CDR3 protein: CSVGRLTDTQYF

J gene: TRBJ2-4
V gene: TRBV3-1
D gene: .
clone size: .
CDR3 DNA: TGTGCCAGCAGCCAGCATCTCCCTACCAAAAACATTCAGTACTTC
CDR3 protein: CASSQHLPTKNIQYF

J gene: TRBJ2-3
V gene: TRBV4-2
D gene: .
clone size: once
CDR3 DNA: TGTGCCAGCAGCCGACGGCGGGACCCCACAGATACGCAGTATTTT
CDR3 protein: CASSRRRDPTDTQYF

J gene: TRBJ2-7
V gene: TRBV4-3
D gene: TRBD1
clone size: .
CDR3 DNA: TGCGCCAGCAGCCAAGATCAAGGTGGGACAGGGCTCTCCTACGAGCAGTACTTC
CDR3 protein: CASSQDQGGTGLSYEQYF

J gene: TRBJ2-3
V gene: TRBV13
D gene: .
clone size: .
CDR3 DNA: TGTGCCAGCAGCTTAGGCCCGGGAGATACGCAGTATTTT
CDR3 protein: CASSLGPGDTQYF

J gene: TRBJ2-1
V gene: TRBV5-4
D gene: TRBD2
clone size: .
CDR3 DNA: TGTGCCAGCAGCTCCAAGACTAGCGGGAGGAATGAGCAGTTCTTC
CDR3 protein: CASSSKTSGRNEQFF

J gene: TRBJ2-5
V gene: TRBV15
D gene: TRBD1
clone size: once
CDR3 DNA: TGTGCCACCAGCGCACAGGGGCGCATGGAGACCCAGTACTTC
CDR3 protein: CATSAQGRMETQYF

J gene: TRBJ1-1
V gene: TRBV29-1
D gene: .
clone size: .
CDR3 DNA: TGCAGCGTTGAAGATCGTCGCCAGGGAGGTCGGAACACTGAAGCTTTCTTT
CDR3 protein: CSVEDRRQGGRNTEAFF

J gene: TRBJ2-7
V gene: TRBV27
D gene: TRBD1
clone size: few
CDR3 DNA: TGTGCCAGCAGTTTGGGGACAGGGAGGGACGAGCAGTACTTC
CDR3 protein: CASSLGTGRDEQYF

J gene: TRBJ2-2
V gene: TRBV9
D gene: .
clone size: .
CDR3 DNA: TGTGCCAGCAGCGTAGAAGAATCGAACACCGGGGAGCTGTTTTTT
CDR3 protein: CASSVEESNTGELFF

J gene: TRBJ2-1
V gene: TRBV5-6
D gene: .
clone size: .
CDR3 DNA: TGTGCCAGCAGCTTTGGAGGGAGGCGACCCCTCAATGAGCAGTTCTTC
CDR3 protein: CASSFGGRRPLNEQFF

J gene: TRBJ2-7
V gene: TRBV29-1
D gene: .
clone size: .
CDR3 DNA: TGCAGCGTGGGGACTTGGATCGAGCAGTACTTC
CDR3 protein: CSVGTWIEQYF

J gene: TRBJ2-3
V gene: TRBV7-3
D gene: .
clone size: .
CDR3 DNA: TGTGCCAGCAGCTTAATAGGGATTGGAGATACGCAGTATTTT
CDR3 protein: CASSLIGIGDTQYF

J gene: TRBJ1-1
V gene: TRBV29-1
D gene: .
clone size: .
CDR3 DNA: TGCAGCGTTGAACTGAGGAACACTGAAGCTTTCTTT
CDR3 protein: CSVELRNTEAFF

J gene: TRBJ2-7
V gene: TRBV29-1
D gene: .
clone size: .
CDR3 DNA: TGCAGCGTGCTACAGGGCTATTTTCTCGAGCAGTACTTC
CDR3 protein: CSVLQGYFLEQYF

J gene: TRBJ1-2
V gene: TRBV9
D gene: .
clone size: .
CDR3 DNA: TGTGCCAGCAGCAAGGACCCAGCTAACTATGGCTACACCTTC
CDR3 protein: CASSKDPANYGYTF

J gene: TRBJ2-5
V gene: TRBV7-9
D gene: .
clone size: .
CDR3 DNA: TGTGCAGGCGGAGGGCCGGAGACCCAGTACTTC
CDR3 protein: CAGGGPETQYF

J gene: TRBJ2-6
V gene: TRBV12-3/TRBV12-4
D gene: .
clone size: .
CDR3 DNA: TGTGCCAGCAGTTTTGGAGGGTTTGGGGCCAACGTCCTGACTTTC
CDR3 protein: CASSFGGFGANVLTF

J gene: TRBJ2-1
V gene: TRBV7-9
D gene: TRBD2
clone size: .
CDR3 DNA: TGTGCCAGCAGCTTGTCTAGCGGGAAGTACAATGAGCAGTTCTTC
CDR3 protein: CASSLSSGKYNEQFF